The entry below describes one TCR beta chain. The record originates from a study of blood T cell repertoires in COVID-19. The assay was immunoSEQ multiplex PCR, and TCRdb's table has in-frame clones only and misses some. This table has about 100,000 clones, 65% to 90% appearing once. This sequence was found in a woman in her fifties or sixties who had recovered from COVID-19. Sequenced sample: PBMCs or T cells enriched from blood (not recorded which).

The CDR3 sequence: CASTAGGQFYNEQFF. The CDR3 DNA is TGTGCCAGCACCGCCGGGGGGCAGTTCTACAATGAGCAGTTCTTC. J is TRBJ2-1 and V is TRBV2; TRBD2 might be the D (7 bases). The V and J ends lost 7 bases and 3 bases respectively, with 16 bases between them. The length of the CDR3 is 15 residues. CDR1 is SNHLY, CDR2 FYNNEI, per germline.